The 22 T cell receptor beta chains below were found in one sample sequenced in a study of blood T cell repertoires in COVID-19. Measured with immunoSEQ multiplex PCR; TCRdb has only the in-frame clones, and not every one. This sample has about 260,000 clones, with roughly nine tenths found just once. The sequencing sample was made of peripheral blood. The receptors stem from a man in his sixties who had recovered from COVID-19.

This clone has more than one count but fewer than ten. The chain combines TRBV19 with TRBJ2-3; D may be TRBD1 (5 bases). The length of the CDR3 is 16 residues. V was shortened by 4 bases and J by 3 bases, with 17 bases between the two germline ends. In germline, CDR1 is LNHDA, CDR2 SQIVND (reference sequence). CDR3 sequence: CASSTDSYRGTDTQYF. CDR3 nucleotides: TGTGCCAGTAGTACAGATTCGTATAGGGGTACAGATACGCAGTATTTT.

This chain links TRBV3-1 (or the pseudogene TRBV3-2) with TRBJ2-7; 7 bases fit TRBD1. The ends lost 4 bases at V and 2 bases at J; junction bases unmatched: 5. Germline V gene data show CDR1 as LGHDT and CDR2 as YNNKEL (reference sequence). This CDR3 is 14 amino acids long. CDR3 nucleotide sequence: TGTGCCAGCAGCCCGGGACAGCCCCCCTACGAGCAGTACTTC. Its translation: CASSPGQPPYEQYF.

J is TRBJ1-6 and V is TRBV6-5, with TRBD1 as a possible D gene (6 bases). Trimming cost V 2 bases and J 11 bases, with 10 bases left between them. This CDR3 region has 13 residues. In germline, CDR1 is MNHEY, CDR2 SVGAGI. This CDR3 is CASSYGGQTPLHF. In DNA, the CDR3 is TGTGCCAGCAGTTACGGTGGACAGACACCCCTCCACTTT.

The rearrangement uses TRBV11-2 and TRBJ1-3; D might be TRBD1 (6 bases). The V end lost 5 bases, the J end lost 4 bases, and 15 bases lay between the germline ends. The CDR3 is 15 amino acids. Germline CDR1 is SGHAT and CDR2 is FQNNGV. DNA of the CDR3: TGTGCCAGCAGCGCCACAGGGAGAAGAGGAAACACCATATATTTT. Translating gives CASSATGRRGNTIYF.

The chain uses TRBV3-1 (or the pseudogene TRBV3-2) and TRBJ2-1, with TRBD2 matching over 8 bases. Trimming removed 0 bases from V and 2 bases from J; junction bases left unmatched: 6. The V gene's germline CDR1 is LGHDT and CDR2 YNNKEL (reference sequence). There are 17 residues in the CDR3. DNA of the CDR3: TGTGCCAGCAGCCAAGACCTGGGACTAGGTCCCTACAATGAGCAGTTCTTC. This sequence encodes CASSQDLGLGPYNEQFF.

This chain uses TRBV27 with TRBJ2-2; 9 nucleotides line up with TRBD1. The length of the CDR3 is 16 residues. Germline CDR1 and CDR2: MNHEY and SMNVEV (reference sequence). The trim removed 2 bases at V and 6 bases at J, leaving 7 bases unmatched. The chain's CDR3 is CASSLRGTGRSGELFF. DNA of the CDR3: TGTGCCAGCAGTTTACGAGGGACAGGGCGTTCCGGGGAGCTGTTTTTT.

This clone came up once. The rearrangement joins TRBV5-1 to TRBJ2-1; no clear D. CDR1 and CDR2 from the germline V gene are SGHRS and YFSETQ. V lost 5 bases to trimming and J lost 9 bases, with 21 bases between them. This CDR3 contains 15 residues. CDR3 sequence reads: CASRKAVSSRVEQFF. In nucleotides, the CDR3 is TGCGCCAGCAGAAAAGCCGTATCGAGCCGTGTTGAGCAGTTCTTC.

This chain links TRBV19 with TRBJ2-7; possible D gene TRBD2, 6 bases. This CDR3 has 17 residues. Germline V gives CDR1 LNHDA, CDR2 SQIVND (reference sequence). V gave up 1 base and J gave up 3 bases, with 19 bases separating them. CDR3 sequence: CASSIAPRTGVRYEQYF. CDR3 bases: TGTGCCAGTAGTATAGCACCACGGACGGGGGTGCGCTACGAGCAGTACTTC.

This clone appeared a few times. The gene calls are TRBV19 and TRBJ1-6; D unresolved. V was pared by 1 base and J by 7 bases, with 11 bases between. There are 15 residues in the CDR3. Germline assignment: CDR1 LNHDA and CDR2 SQIVND (reference sequence). The CDR3 protein is CASSIASGGNSPLHF. CDR3 sequence (DNA): TGTGCCAGTAGTATAGCCTCAGGTGGCAATTCACCCCTCCACTTT.

J is TRBJ2-4 and V is TRBV5-6; 7 bases map to TRBD1. With V trimmed by 1 base and J by 1 base, 5 bases remained unmatched. CDR3 length: 16 amino acids. The germline V gene encodes CDR1 SGHDT and CDR2 YYEEEE. The CDR3 region is CASSLTGVGAKNIQYF. The DNA for the CDR3 is TGTGCCAGCAGCTTGACAGGGGTAGGGGCCAAAAACATTCAGTACTTC.

The V and J genes are TRBV2 and TRBJ1-2; 7 nucleotides match TRBD1. The CDR3 sequence is 16 residues long. CDR1 and CDR2 from the germline V gene are SNHLY and FYNNEI. Losses at the gene ends were 2 bases for V and 4 bases for J; bases not matched to a gene: 10. The CDR3 is CASSESPTRQGYGYTF. CDR3 bases: TGTGCCAGCAGTGAAAGCCCGACCCGACAGGGCTATGGCTACACCTTC.

V gene TRBV3-1 (or the pseudogene TRBV3-2) combines with J gene TRBJ1-1; D unresolved. This CDR3 is 14 amino acids long. The V and J ends lost 5 bases and 5 bases respectively, with 15 bases between them. Germline assignment: CDR1 LGHDT and CDR2 YNNKEL (reference sequence). The DNA for the CDR3 is TGTGCCAGCAGCTTCAACAGCGGTACGACTGAAGCTTTCTTT. The encoded protein is CASSFNSGTTEAFF.

This clone came up a few times. J is TRBJ1-5 and V is TRBV6-5; D ambiguous. Trimming pared 2 bases from V and 5 bases from J, leaving 10 bases between. This CDR3 contains 14 residues. Germline assignment: CDR1 MNHEY and CDR2 SVGAGI. Here the CDR3 reads CASSYSERDQPQHF. For the CDR3, the DNA is TGTGCCAGCAGTTACAGCGAGAGGGATCAGCCCCAGCATTTT.

The chain recombines TRBV3-1 (or the pseudogene TRBV3-2) with TRBJ2-7, with 7 bases that match TRBD1. Germline V gene lookup returns CDR1 LGHDT and CDR2 YNNKEL (reference sequence). With V trimmed by 8 bases and J by 0 bases, 1 base remained unmatched. The CDR3 runs to 12 residues. CDR3 sequence: CASEGASYEQYF. For the CDR3, the DNA is TGTGCCAGCGAGGGGGCCTCCTACGAGCAGTACTTC.

The chain is built from TRBV23-1 and TRBJ1-1, with 9 bases lining up with TRBD1. Being an ORF, TRBV23-1 has a function that is uncertain. The CDR3 is made up of 14 amino acids. After removal of 6 bases from V and 5 bases from J, the junction contained 7 bases not matched to a gene. The CDR3 region is CASSPQGAGTEAFF. The CDR3 coding sequence is TGCGCCAGCAGCCCACAGGGGGCGGGGACTGAAGCTTTCTTT.

This rearrangement joins TRBV15 to TRBJ2-1; 9 bases align to TRBD1. The CDR3 loop spans 17 amino acids. V lost 0 bases to trimming and J lost 4 bases; unmatched junction nucleotides: 7. Germline CDR1 is LNHNV and CDR2 is YYDKDF (reference sequence). This CDR3 is CATSREYMGQGYNEQFF. CDR3 in DNA: TGTGCCACCAGCAGAGAGTACATGGGACAGGGATACAATGAGCAGTTCTTC.

The chain uses TRBV19 and TRBJ2-1; TRBD2 matches 13 bases. CDR3 length equals 19 residues. V shed 6 bases, J shed 2 bases, and the junction held 13 bases outside the gene matches. Germline V lookup: CDR1 LNHDA, CDR2 SQIVND (reference sequence). CDR3 loop: CASRRTSGGVKSTYNEQFF. In DNA, the CDR3 is TGTGCCAGTAGGCGGACTAGCGGGGGAGTCAAATCAACCTACAATGAGCAGTTCTTC.

This rearrangement joins TRBV4-2 to TRBJ1-5; TRBD1 agrees at 8 bases. CDR1 is LGHNA, CDR2 YNFKEQ, per germline. CDR3 size: 15 residues. J lost 5 bases, V lost 0 bases, and 3 bases had no gene match. This chain's CDR3 is CASSQDDRGDQPQHF. The DNA for the CDR3 is TGTGCCAGCAGCCAAGACGACAGGGGCGATCAGCCCCAGCATTTT.

CDR3 sequence: CASSITGLHSYSEQYF. The DNA of the CDR3 is TGTGCCAGCAGTATAACGGGACTCCATTCCTATTCCGAGCAGTACTTC. The chain couples TRBV6-2 or TRBV6-3 to TRBJ2-7; D is perhaps TRBD2 (6 bases). The ends were cut back, 5 bases at V and 6 bases at J, with 23 bases in the middle. Germline-derived CDR1 and CDR2 are MNHEY and SVGEGT. CDR3 length: 16 residues.

CDR3 sequence: CASSVDQGIGYGYTF. The CDR3 nucleotides are TGTGCCAGCAGCGTAGACCAGGGGATCGGCTATGGCTACACCTTC. The genes are TRBV9 and TRBJ1-2; D might be TRBD1 (6 bases). CDR1 is SGDLS, CDR2 YYNGEE, per germline. The V gene lost 0 bases and the J gene lost 4 bases, with 13 bases spanning the gap. The CDR3 extends over 15 amino acids.

The chain joins TRBV5-1 to TRBJ1-6; D perhaps matches TRBD1 (6 bases). The V end lost 3 bases, the J end lost 0 bases, and 19 bases lay between the germline ends. The CDR3 covers 19 residues. Germline CDR1 SGHRS, CDR2 YFSETQ. CDR3 sequence reads: CASSSYLTGESSYNSPLHF. The CDR3 nucleotides are TGCGCCAGCAGCTCCTATTTGACAGGAGAGAGCTCCTATAATTCACCCCTCCACTTT.

The V gene is TRBV7-2, the J gene TRBJ1-1; no clear D gene. The ends were cut back, 4 bases at V and 4 bases at J, with 19 bases in the middle. Germline loops: CDR1 SGHTA, CDR2 FQGNSA. This CDR3 has 16 residues. This chain's CDR3 is CASSSTGITLGTEAFF. In nucleotides, the CDR3 is TGTGCCAGCAGCTCCACCGGGATCACTTTGGGCACTGAAGCTTTCTTT.